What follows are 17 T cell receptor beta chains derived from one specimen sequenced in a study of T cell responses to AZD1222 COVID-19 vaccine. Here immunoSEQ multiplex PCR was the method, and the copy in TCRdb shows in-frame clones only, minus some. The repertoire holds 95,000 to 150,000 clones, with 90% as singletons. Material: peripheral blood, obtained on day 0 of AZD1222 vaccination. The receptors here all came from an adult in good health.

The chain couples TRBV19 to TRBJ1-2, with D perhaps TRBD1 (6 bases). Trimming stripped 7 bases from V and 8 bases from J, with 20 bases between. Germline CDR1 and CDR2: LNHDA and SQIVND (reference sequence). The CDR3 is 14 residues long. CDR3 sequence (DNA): TGTGCCAGTAACCCCCAGGGGTTCTATGGGGGCTACACCTTC. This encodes CASNPQGFYGGYTF.

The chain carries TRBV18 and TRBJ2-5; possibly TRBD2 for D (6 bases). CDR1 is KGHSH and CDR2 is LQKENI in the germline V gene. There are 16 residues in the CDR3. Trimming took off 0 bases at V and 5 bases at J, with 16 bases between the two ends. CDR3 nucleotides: TGTGCCAGCTCACCACCGAGGGCAGGAGGGATGGAGACCCAGTACTTC. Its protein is CASSPPRAGGMETQYF.

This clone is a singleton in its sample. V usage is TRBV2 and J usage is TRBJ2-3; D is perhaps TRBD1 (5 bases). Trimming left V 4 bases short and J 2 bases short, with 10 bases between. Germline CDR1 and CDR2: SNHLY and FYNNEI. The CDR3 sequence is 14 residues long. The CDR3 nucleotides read TGTGCCAGCAGTGCGACAGTCCCCACAGATACGCAGTATTTT. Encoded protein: CASSATVPTDTQYF.

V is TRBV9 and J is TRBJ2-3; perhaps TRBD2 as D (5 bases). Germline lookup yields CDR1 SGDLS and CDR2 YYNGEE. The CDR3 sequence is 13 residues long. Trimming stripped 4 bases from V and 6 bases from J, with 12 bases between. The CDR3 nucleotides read TGTGCCAGCAGCCCCCCGGGGTGGGATACGCAGTATTTT. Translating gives CASSPPGWDTQYF.

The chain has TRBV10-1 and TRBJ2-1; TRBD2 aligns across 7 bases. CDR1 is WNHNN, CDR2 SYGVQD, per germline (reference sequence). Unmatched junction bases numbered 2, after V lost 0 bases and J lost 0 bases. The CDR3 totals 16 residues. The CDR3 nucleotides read TGCGCCAGCAGTGAGTCCTTAGCGGGCTCCTACAATGAGCAGTTCTTC. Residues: CASSESLAGSYNEQFF.

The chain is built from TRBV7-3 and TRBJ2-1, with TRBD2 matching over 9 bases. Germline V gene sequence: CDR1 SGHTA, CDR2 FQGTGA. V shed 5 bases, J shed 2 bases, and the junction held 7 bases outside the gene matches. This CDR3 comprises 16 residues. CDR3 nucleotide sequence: TGTGCCAGCAGCCCTCTCAGCGGGAGGCCCTACAATGAGCAGTTCTTC. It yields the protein CASSPLSGRPYNEQFF.

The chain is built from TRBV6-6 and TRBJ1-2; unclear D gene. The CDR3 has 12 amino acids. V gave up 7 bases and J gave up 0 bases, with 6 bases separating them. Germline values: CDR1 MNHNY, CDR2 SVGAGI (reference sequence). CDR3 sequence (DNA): TGTGCCAGCACCAGCTCTAACTATGGCTACACCTTC. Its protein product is CASTSSNYGYTF.

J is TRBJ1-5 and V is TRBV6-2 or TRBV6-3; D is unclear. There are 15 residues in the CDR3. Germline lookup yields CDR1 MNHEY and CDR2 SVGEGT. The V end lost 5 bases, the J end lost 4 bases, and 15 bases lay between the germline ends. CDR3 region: CASSTLTRANQPQHF. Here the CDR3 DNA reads TGTGCCAGCAGTACCCTTACAAGGGCAAATCAGCCCCAGCATTTT.

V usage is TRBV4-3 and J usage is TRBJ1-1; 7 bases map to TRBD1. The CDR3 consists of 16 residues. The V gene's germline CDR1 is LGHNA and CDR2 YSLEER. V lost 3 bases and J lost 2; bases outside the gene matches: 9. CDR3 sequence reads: CASSQELTGDNTEAFF. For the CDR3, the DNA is TGCGCCAGCAGCCAGGAACTCACAGGGGACAACACTGAAGCTTTCTTT.

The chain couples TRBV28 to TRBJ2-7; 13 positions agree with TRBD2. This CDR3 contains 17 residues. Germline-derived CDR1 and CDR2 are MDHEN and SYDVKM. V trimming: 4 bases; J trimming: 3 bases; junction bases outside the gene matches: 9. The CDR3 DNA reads TGTGCCAGCAGTTCCCCGACCCGACTAGCGGGAGGCTACGAGCAGTACTTC. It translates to CASSSPTRLAGGYEQYF. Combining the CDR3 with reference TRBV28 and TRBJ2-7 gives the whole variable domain DVKVTQSSRYLVKRTGEKVFLECVQDMDHENMFWYRQDPGLGLRLIYFSYDVKMKEKGDIPEGYSVSREKKERFSLILESASTNQTSMYLCASSSPTRLAGGYEQYFGPGTRLTVT.

As DNA, the CDR3 is TGCGCCAGCAGCCAAGATACAGGCAGTTCACCCCTCCACTTT. Residues: CASSQDTGSSPLHF. The rearrangement uses TRBV4-3 and TRBJ1-6, with D perhaps TRBD1 (5 bases). The CDR3 consists of 14 residues. CDR1 is LGHNA, CDR2 YSLEER, per germline. V was shortened by 0 bases and J by 9 bases, with 9 bases between the two germline ends.

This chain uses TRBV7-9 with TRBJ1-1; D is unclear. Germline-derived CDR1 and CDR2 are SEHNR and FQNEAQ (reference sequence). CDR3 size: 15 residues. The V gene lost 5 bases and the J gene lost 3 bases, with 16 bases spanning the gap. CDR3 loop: CASSPGTFGYTEAFF. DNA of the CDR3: TGTGCCAGCAGCCCTGGCACTTTTGGGTACACTGAAGCTTTCTTT.

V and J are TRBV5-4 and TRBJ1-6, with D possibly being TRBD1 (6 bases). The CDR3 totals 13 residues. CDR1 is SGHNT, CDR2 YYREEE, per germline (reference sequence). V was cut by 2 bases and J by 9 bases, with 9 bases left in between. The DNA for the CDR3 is TGTGCCAGCAGCTTCCAGGGGACTTCACCCCTCCACTTT. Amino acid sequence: CASSFQGTSPLHF.

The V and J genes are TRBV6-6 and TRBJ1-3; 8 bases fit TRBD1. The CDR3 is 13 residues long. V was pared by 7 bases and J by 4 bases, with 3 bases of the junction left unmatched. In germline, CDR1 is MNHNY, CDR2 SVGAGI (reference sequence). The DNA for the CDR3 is TGTGCCAGCAAGACAGGGGACGGAAACACCATATATTTT. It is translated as CASKTGDGNTIYF.

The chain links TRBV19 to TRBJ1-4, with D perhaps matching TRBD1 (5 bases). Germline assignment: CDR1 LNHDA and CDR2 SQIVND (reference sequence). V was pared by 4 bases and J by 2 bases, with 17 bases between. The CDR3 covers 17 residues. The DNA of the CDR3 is TGTGCCAGTAGTAGCCCCATATTAAGGGGTACTAATGAAAAACTGTTTTTT. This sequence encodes CASSSPILRGTNEKLFF. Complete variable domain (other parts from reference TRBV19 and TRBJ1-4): DGGITQSPKYLFRKEGQNVTLSCEQNLNHDAMYWYRQDPGQGLRLIYYSQIVNDFQKGDIAEGYSVSREKKESFPLTVTSAQKNPTAFYLCASSSPILRGTNEKLFFGSGTQLSVL.

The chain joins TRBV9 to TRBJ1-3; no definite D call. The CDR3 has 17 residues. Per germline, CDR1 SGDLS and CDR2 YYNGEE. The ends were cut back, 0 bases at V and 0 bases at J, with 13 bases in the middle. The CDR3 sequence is CASSVAPSGASGNTIYF. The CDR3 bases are TGTGCCAGCAGCGTAGCGCCGTCAGGCGCCTCTGGAAACACCATATATTTT.

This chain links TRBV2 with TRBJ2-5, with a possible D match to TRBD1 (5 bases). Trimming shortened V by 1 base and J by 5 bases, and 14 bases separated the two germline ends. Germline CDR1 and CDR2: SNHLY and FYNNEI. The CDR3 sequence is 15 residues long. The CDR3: CASSEENRGEETQYF. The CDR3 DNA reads TGTGCCAGCAGTGAAGAAAATAGGGGTGAGGAGACCCAGTACTTC.